The clone carrying this TCR beta chain was seen a few times. As yet, its antigen is unknown. The sample is drawn from a study of CD8 T cells in ankylosing spondylitis. Findings and caveats of the study: Reported data indicate significant enrichment of disease-linked clones within matched ankylosing spondylitis synovial fluid. Clones that were linked to disease were CD8+ and were relatively rare in peripheral blood. Some of the motif variants had earlier been found in reactive arthritis patients' fluid and blood. Apparently characteristic of ankylosing spondylitis blood was a TCR beta motif (roughly eight highly homologous variants).

The CDR3 length is 15 residues. The germline V and J ends were trimmed by 2 bases and 3 bases, with 11 bases remaining between them. Germline V gives CDR1 MNHEY, CDR2 SVGAGI. Generation of TCR beta libraries employed quantitative 5'-RACE incorporating molecular barcodes. TCRdb reprocessed the 5' RACE reads via MiXCR and lists one record per CDR3 protein. Of just under 550,000 distinct CDR3 sequences in the sample, about 13% are singletons; the top ten hold about 6.5%. The TCR comes from a male donor with ankylosing spondylitis. The chain joins TRBV6-5 to TRBJ2-1; D is undetermined. The sequencing sample was made of blood, either unsorted or a sorted T cell fraction (not recorded which). The DNA of the CDR3 is TGTGCCAGCAGTTACCTGTCAGAGGTCTACAATGAGCAGTTCTTC. This sequence encodes CASSYLSEVYNEQFF.